Included here is one TCR beta chain sequence, with context. The entry originates in a study of OX40 agonist ivuxolimab in advanced cancers. Produced via immunoSEQ multiplex PCR; TCRdb's table is partial and in-frame only. Among tens of thousands of clones listed, around nine tenths were seen once. This material consisted of CD4+ or CD8+ T cells sorted from blood, taken in a trial of the OX40 agonist ivuxolimab. This TCR derives from an adult with an advanced solid tumor such as melanoma, head and neck, liver or kidney cancer.

The CDR3 bases are TGTGCCAGCAGCTTGTCAAACACCAATGAAAAACTGTTTTTT. As protein: CASSLSNTNEKLFF. The genes are TRBV5-5 and TRBJ1-4; unclear D gene. Germline CDR1 is SGHKS and CDR2 is YYEKEE (reference sequence). The CDR3 has 14 amino acids. The V end lost 1 base, the J end lost 5 bases, and 9 bases lay between the germline ends.